This TCR beta chain originates from a study of blood T cell repertoires in COVID-19. Turning to the study itself: Both acute and convalescent COVID-19 samples were obtained from the United States, Italy and Spain. T cells, B-cell-depleted T cells, or PBMCs supplied cDNA or gDNA.

Enrollment of patients from Seattle took place during active infection, with longitudinal follow-up. Original data processing: Quantification of nucleated cells was approximated via reference gene primer amplification. TCRdb's copy holds only in-frame clones and misses some; the assay was immunoSEQ multiplex PCR. The D gene and trimming were derived from the DNA, and the V and J assignments and clone size from that table. The repertoire has more than 200,000 clones, around 84% of them found once; the top ten carry about 5.2%. Germline CDR1 reads MNHEY; CDR2 reads SVGEGT. The CDR3 length is 14 residues. The V end lost 3 bases, the J end lost 6 bases, and 15 bases lay between the germline ends.

This chain joins TRBV6-2 or TRBV6-3 and TRBJ2-7; tentative D call: TRBD1 (6 bases). The sample comprised peripheral blood. This receptor was identified in a woman aged 60 to 75 with COVID-19, enrolled during active disease. CDR3 sequence: CASSYRDMGLEQYF. The CDR3 DNA is TGTGCCAGCAGTTATCGGGACATGGGGCTCGAGCAGTACTTC.